This T cell receptor (beta chain) was sequenced during a study of OX40 agonist ivuxolimab in advanced cancers. Study-wide context: Enrollees could have had prior anti-PD-1, anti-PD-L1 or anti-CTLA-4 therapy, which 30% to 50% had received. The study, taken as a whole, reports: In general, CD8+ T cells held more expanded clones than CD4+ did, on average. Doses of 0.1 to 3.0 mg/kg were accompanied by clonal expansion of CD4+ and CD8+ blood T cells by week 6.

Comment on this clone: The antigen is unknown.

The CDR3 runs to 13 residues. Trimming at V came to 3 bases and at J to 8 bases, leaving 5 bases not matched to a gene. Germline CDR1 is SEHNR and CDR2 is FQNEAQ (reference sequence). Measured with immunoSEQ multiplex PCR; TCRdb has only the in-frame clones, and not every one. Of around 100,000 clones in the sample, around 90% were seen once. The source is an adult with an advanced solid tumor such as melanoma, head and neck, liver or kidney cancer. The source was CD4+ or CD8+ T cells sorted from blood, collected in a trial of the OX40 agonist ivuxolimab. V and J are TRBV7-9 and TRBJ2-3; 7 nucleotides match TRBD2. CDR3 sequence: CASSFPGRPTQYF. CDR3 nucleotide sequence: TGTGCCAGCAGCTTCCCCGGGAGGCCTACGCAGTATTTT.